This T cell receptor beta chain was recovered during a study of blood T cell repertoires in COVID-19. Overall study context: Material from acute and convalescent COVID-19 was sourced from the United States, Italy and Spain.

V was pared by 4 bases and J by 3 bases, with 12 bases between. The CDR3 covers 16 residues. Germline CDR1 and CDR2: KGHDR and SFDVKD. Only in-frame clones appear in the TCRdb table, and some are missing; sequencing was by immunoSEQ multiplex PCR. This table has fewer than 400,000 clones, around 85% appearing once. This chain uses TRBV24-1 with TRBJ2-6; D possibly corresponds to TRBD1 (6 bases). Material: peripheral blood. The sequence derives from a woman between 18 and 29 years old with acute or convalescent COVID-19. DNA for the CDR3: TGTGCCACCAGTGACACCACAGGGAATGGGGCCAACGTCCTGACTTTC. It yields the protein CATSDTTGNGANVLTF.